This T cell receptor (beta chain) was profiled in a study of blood T cell repertoires in COVID-19. About the research overall: COVID-19 samples from acute and convalescent phases originated in the United States, Italy and Spain. In each case, the material was cDNA or gDNA derived from T cells, B-cell-depleted T cells, or PBMCs.

Trimming shortened V by 4 bases and J by 9 bases, and 10 bases separated the two germline ends. Germline CDR1 and CDR2: SGHAT and FQDESV (reference sequence). The CDR3 totals 12 residues. Measured with immunoSEQ multiplex PCR; TCRdb has only the in-frame clones, and not every one. The sample consists of around 310,000 clones, around nine tenths of them appearing once. The chain has TRBV11-1 and TRBJ2-4; possibly TRBD2 for D (5 bases). This clonotype originated in a woman aged 25 to 45 with COVID-19, enrolled during active disease. Material: peripheral blood. The CDR3 reads CASSSSRGIQYF. The CDR3 DNA is TGTGCCAGCAGCTCCTCCCGGGGCATTCAGTACTTC.